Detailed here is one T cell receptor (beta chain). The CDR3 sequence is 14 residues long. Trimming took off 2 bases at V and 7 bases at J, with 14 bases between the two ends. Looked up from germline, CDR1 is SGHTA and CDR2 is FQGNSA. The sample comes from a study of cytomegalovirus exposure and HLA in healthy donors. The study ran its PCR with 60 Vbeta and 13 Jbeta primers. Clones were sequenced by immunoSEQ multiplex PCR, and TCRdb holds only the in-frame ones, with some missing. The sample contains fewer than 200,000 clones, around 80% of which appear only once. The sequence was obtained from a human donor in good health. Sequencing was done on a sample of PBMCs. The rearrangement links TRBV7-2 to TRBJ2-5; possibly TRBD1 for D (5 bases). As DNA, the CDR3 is TGTGCCAGCAGCTTAACAGGTTTTGGACGGACCCAGTACTTC. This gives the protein CASSLTGFGRTQYF.